In this sample, the clone carrying this T cell receptor beta chain turned up once. TCRdb keeps only in-frame clones here, not all; method: immunoSEQ multiplex PCR. The sample has about 150,000 clones, about 92% seen once; the top ten hold about 2.5%. The record originates from a study of T cell responses to AZD1222 COVID-19 vaccine. V dropped 1 base and J dropped 5; count of bases not matched to a gene: 4. Germline V gives CDR1 LNHDA, CDR2 SQIVND (reference sequence). The CDR3 loop spans 16 amino acids. This receptor was obtained from an adult in good health. The V and J genes are TRBV19 and TRBJ2-2; 10 nucleotides line up with TRBD1. The input for sequencing was peripheral blood, taken on day 0 of AZD1222 vaccination. This CDR3 reads CASSIGQGAGTGELFF. In DNA, the CDR3 is TGTGCCAGTAGTATAGGACAGGGGGCTGGGACCGGGGAGCTGTTTTTT.